The entry below describes one T cell receptor beta chain. Clones were read by immunoSEQ multiplex PCR, and TCRdb kept only the in-frame ones, dropping some. Of around 34,000 clones in the sample, 90% were seen once. This sample was included in a study of T cell changes during pregnancy in multiple sclerosis. The CDR3 loop spans 15 amino acids. Looked up from germline, CDR1 is SGHNT and CDR2 is YENEEA. V shed 5 bases and J shed 2 bases, with 16 bases lying between them. This sequence was found in a female donor with multiple sclerosis, enrolled in a pregnancy study. The sample here was CD8+ T cells from peripheral blood mononuclear cells, taken before pregnancy. This rearrangement joins TRBV11-3 to TRBJ2-7, with a possible D match to TRBD1 (6 bases). The chain's CDR3 is CASSLYHREPYEQYF. The CDR3 DNA is TGTGCCAGCAGCCTATACCACAGGGAGCCCTACGAGCAGTACTTC.